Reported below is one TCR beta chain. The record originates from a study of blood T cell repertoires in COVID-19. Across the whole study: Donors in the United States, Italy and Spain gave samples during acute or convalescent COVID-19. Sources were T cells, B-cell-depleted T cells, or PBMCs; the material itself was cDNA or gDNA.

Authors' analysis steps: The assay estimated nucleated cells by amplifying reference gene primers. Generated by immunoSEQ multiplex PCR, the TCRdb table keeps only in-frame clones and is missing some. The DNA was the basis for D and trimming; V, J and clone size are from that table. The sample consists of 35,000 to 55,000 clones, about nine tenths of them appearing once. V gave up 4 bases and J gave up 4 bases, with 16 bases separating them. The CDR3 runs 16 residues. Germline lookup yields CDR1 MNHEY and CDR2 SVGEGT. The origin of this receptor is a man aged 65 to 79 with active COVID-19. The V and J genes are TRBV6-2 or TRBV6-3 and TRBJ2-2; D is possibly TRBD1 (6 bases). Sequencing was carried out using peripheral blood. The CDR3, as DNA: TGTGCCAGCAGTTCTCCCCACAGGGACGGCACCGGGGAGCTGTTTTTT. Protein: CASSSPHRDGTGELFF.